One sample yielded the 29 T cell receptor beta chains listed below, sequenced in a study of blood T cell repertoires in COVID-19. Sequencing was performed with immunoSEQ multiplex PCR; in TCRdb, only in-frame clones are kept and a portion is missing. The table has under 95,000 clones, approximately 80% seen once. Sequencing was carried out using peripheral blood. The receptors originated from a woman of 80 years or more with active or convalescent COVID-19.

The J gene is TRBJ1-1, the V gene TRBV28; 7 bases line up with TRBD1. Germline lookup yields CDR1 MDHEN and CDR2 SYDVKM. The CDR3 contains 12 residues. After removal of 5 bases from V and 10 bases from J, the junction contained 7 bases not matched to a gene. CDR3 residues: CASSPTGVRAFF. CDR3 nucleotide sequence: TGTGCCAGCAGTCCCACAGGGGTTCGAGCTTTCTTT.

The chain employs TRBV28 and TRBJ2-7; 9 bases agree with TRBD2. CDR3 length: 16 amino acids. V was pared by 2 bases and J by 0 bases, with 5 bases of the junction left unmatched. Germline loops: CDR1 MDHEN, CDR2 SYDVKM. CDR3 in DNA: TGTGCCAGCAGTTTAGGCGGGGGGGGGTCCTCCTACGAGCAGTACTTC. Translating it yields CASSLGGGGSSYEQYF.

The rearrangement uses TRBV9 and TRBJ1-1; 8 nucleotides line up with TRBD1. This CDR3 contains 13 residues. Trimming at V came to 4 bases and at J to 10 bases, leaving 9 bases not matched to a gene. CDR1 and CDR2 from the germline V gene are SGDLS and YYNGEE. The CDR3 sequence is CASSQGQVGVAFF. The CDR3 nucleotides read TGTGCCAGCAGCCAGGGACAGGTCGGCGTAGCTTTCTTT.

CDR3 in DNA: TGTGCCGCCCAAAGTGGAGGTGGTTGGGGCTACACCTTC. This translates into CAAQSGGGWGYTF. This chain joins TRBV2 and TRBJ1-2; no clear D. Per germline, CDR1 SNHLY and CDR2 FYNNEI. The CDR3 is 13 amino acids. V was trimmed by 11 bases and J by 8 bases, leaving 21 bases between them.

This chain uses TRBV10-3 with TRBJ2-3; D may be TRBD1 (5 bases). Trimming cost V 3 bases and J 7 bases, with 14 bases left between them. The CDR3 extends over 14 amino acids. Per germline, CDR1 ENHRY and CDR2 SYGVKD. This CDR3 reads CAISDSRDTNTQYF. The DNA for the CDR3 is TGTGCCATCAGTGATTCCAGGGATACAAATACGCAGTATTTT.

The CDR3 DNA reads TGTGCCAGCAGTCTCGGGACAGGGGGTTGGTATGGCTACACCTTC. Translating gives CASSLGTGGWYGYTF. The V and J genes are TRBV27 and TRBJ1-2; 11 bases map to TRBD1. V was pared by 5 bases and J by 5 bases, with 7 bases of the junction left unmatched. This CDR3 comprises 15 residues. Germline V gene data show CDR1 as MNHEY and CDR2 as SMNVEV (reference sequence).

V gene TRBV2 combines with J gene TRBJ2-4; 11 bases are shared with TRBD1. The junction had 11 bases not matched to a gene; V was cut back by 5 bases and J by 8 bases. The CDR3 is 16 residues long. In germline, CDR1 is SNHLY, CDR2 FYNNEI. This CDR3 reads CASSLRTGGRGDIQYF. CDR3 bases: TGTGCCAGCAGTCTCAGGACAGGGGGCAGGGGGGACATTCAGTACTTC.

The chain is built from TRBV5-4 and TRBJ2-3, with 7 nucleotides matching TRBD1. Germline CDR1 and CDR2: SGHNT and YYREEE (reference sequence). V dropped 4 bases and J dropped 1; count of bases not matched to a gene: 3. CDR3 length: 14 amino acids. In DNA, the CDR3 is TGTGCCAGCAGCCAAACAGGGGGCACAGATACGCAGTATTTT. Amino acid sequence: CASSQTGGTDTQYF.

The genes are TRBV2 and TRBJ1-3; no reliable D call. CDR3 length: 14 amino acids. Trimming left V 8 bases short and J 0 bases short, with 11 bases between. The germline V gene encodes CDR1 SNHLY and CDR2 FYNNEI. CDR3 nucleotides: TGTGCCAGCTCCTGGCCGGGCTCTGGAAACACCATATATTTT. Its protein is CASSWPGSGNTIYF.

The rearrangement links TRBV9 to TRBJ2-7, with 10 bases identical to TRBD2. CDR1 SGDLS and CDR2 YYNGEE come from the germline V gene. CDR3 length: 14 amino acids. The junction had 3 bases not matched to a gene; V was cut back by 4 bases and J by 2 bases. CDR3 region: CASSTSGTTYEQYF. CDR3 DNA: TGTGCCAGCAGCACTAGCGGGACTACCTACGAGCAGTACTTC.

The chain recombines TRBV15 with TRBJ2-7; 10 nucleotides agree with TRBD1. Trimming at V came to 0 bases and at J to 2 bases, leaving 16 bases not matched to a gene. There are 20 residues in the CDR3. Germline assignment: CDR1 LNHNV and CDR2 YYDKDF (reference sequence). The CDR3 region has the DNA TGTGCCACCAGCAGAGATCTGGGACAGGGGAACCAGGGGGGCCCCTACGAGCAGTACTTC. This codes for CATSRDLGQGNQGGPYEQYF.

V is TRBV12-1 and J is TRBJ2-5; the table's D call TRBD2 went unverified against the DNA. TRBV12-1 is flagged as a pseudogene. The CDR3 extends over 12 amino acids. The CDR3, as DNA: TGTGCCAGCAGCCCCCGGGGAGAGACCCAGTACTTC. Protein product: CASSPRGETQYF.

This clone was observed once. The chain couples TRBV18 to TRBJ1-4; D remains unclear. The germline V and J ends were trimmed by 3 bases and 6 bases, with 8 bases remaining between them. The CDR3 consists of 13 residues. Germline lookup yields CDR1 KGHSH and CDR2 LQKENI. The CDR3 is CASSPRVDEKLFF. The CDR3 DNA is TGTGCCAGCTCACCCCGGGTCGATGAAAAACTGTTTTTT.

Here the CDR3 reads CASSYSSGGQNTGELFF. CDR3 DNA: TGTGCCAGCAGCTACAGTAGCGGGGGGCAGAACACCGGGGAGCTGTTTTTT. V gene TRBV7-2 combines with J gene TRBJ2-2; 10 bases map to TRBD2. CDR1 SGHTA and CDR2 FQGNSA come from the germline V gene. V was clipped by 4 bases and J by 1 base; unmatched bases: 6. The CDR3 loop spans 17 amino acids.

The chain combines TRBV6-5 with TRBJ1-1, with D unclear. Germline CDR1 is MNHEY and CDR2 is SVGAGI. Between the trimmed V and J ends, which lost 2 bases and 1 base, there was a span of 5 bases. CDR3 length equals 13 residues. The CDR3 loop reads CASSYLGNTEAFF. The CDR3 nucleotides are TGTGCCAGCAGTTACCTAGGGAACACTGAAGCTTTCTTT.

The chain's CDR3 is CASSYSTGPGGTEAFF. DNA for the CDR3: TGTGCCAGCAGTTACTCGACCGGGCCGGGGGGCACTGAAGCTTTCTTT. The J gene is TRBJ1-1, the V gene TRBV6-2 or TRBV6-3; D is perhaps TRBD1 (5 bases). CDR3 length: 16 amino acids. In germline, CDR1 is MNHEY, CDR2 SVGEGT. The V end was cut by 0 bases, the J end by 4 bases, with 15 bases between.

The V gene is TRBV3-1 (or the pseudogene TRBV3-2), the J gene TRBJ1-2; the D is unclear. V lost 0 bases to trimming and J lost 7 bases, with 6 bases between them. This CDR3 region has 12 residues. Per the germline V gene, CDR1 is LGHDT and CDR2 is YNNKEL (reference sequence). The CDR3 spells CASSQDQFGYTF. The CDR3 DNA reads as TGTGCCAGCAGCCAAGACCAATTTGGCTACACCTTC.

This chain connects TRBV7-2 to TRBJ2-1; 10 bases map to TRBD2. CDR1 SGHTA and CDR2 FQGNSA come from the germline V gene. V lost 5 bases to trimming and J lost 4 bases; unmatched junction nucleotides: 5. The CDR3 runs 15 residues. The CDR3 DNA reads TGTGCCAGCAGCCCCCGGACTAGCGGATACAATGAGCAGTTCTTC. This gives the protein CASSPRTSGYNEQFF.

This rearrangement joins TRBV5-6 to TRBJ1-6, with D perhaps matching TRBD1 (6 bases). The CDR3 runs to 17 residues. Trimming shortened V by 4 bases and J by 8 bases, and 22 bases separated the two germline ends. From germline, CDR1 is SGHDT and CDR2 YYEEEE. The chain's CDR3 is CASSPLGAAIGDSPLHF. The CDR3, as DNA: TGTGCCAGCAGCCCCCTGGGGGCGGCTATCGGAGATTCACCCCTCCACTTT. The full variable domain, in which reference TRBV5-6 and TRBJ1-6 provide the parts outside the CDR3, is DAGVTQSPTHLIKTRGQQVTLRCSPKSGHDTVSWYQQALGQGPQFIFQYYEEEERQRGNFPDRFSGHQFPNYSSELNVNALLLGDSALYLCASSPLGAAIGDSPLHFGNGTRLTVT.

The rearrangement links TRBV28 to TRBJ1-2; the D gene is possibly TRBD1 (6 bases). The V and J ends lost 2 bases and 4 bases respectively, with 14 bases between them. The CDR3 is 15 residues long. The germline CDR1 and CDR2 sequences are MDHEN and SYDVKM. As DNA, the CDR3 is TGTGCCAGCAGTTTACAACAGGGTGCGGGCTATGGCTACACCTTC. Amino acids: CASSLQQGAGYGYTF.

The DNA of the CDR3 is TGTGCCAGCAGCTTTCTCCCCGGGACAGGACCCTCTGGAAACACCATATATTTT. This codes for CASSFLPGTGPSGNTIYF. This chain uses TRBV7-9 with TRBJ1-3; TRBD1 matches 8 bases. This CDR3 comprises 18 residues. Looked up from germline, CDR1 is SEHNR and CDR2 is FQNEAQ (reference sequence). Trimming removed 3 bases from V and 0 bases from J; junction bases left unmatched: 10.

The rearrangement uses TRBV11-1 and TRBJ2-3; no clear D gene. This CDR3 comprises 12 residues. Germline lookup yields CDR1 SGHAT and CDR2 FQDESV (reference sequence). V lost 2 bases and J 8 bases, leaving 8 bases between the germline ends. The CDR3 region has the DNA TGTGCCAGCAGCTTACTTTCCGGTACGCAGTATTTT. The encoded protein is CASSLLSGTQYF. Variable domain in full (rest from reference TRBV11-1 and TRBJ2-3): EAEVAQSPRYKITEKSQAVAFWCDPISGHATLYWYRQILGQGPELLVQFQDESVVDDSQLPKDRFSAERLKGVDSTLKIQPAELGDSAMYLCASSLLSGTQYFGPGTRLTVL.

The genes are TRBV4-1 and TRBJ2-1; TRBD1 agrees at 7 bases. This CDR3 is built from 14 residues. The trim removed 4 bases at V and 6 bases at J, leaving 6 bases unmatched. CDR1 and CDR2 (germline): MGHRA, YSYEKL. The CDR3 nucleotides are TGCGCCAGCAGCCCGCCCACAGGGGCCAATGAGCAGTTCTTC. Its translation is CASSPPTGANEQFF.

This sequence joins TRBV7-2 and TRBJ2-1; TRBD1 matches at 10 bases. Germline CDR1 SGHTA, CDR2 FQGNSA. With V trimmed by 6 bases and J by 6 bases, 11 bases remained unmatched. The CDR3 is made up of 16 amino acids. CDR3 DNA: TGTGCCAGCAGTACCAGGGACAGGGGCAAGGGCAATGAGCAGTTCTTC. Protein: CASSTRDRGKGNEQFF.

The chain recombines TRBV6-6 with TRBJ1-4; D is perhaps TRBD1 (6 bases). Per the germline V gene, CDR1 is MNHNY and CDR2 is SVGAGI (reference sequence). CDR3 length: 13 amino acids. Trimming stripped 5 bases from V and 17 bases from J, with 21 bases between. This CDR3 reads CASSLSGQPGIFF. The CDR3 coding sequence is TGTGCCAGCAGTCTGAGCGGACAGCCGGGGATTTTTTTT.

CDR3 in amino acids: CASSRLVVTQYF. The CDR3 bases are TGTGCCAGCAGCCGACTAGTGGTGACCCAGTACTTC. The rearrangement links TRBV11-2 to TRBJ2-5; possible D gene TRBD2, 6 bases. Germline V gene lookup returns CDR1 SGHAT and CDR2 FQNNGV. V gave up 5 bases and J gave up 7 bases, with 11 bases separating them. The CDR3 consists of 12 residues.

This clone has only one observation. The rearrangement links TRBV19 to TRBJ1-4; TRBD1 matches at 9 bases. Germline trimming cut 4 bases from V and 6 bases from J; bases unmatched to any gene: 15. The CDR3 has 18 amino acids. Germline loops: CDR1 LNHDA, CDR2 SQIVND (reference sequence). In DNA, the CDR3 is TGTGCCAGTAGTAGGGTGACAGGGGGGTTTAACGGGGATGAAAAACTGTTTTTT. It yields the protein CASSRVTGGFNGDEKLFF.

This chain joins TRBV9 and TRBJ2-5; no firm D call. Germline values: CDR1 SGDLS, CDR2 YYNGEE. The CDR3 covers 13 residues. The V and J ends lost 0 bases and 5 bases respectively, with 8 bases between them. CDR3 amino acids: CASSVAHAETQYF. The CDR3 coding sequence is TGTGCCAGCAGCGTAGCCCATGCGGAGACCCAGTACTTC. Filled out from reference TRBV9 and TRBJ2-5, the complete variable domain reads DSGVTQTPKHLITATGQRVTLRCSPRSGDLSVYWYQQSLDQGLQFLIQYYNGEERAKGNILERFSAQQFPDLHSELNLSSLELGDSALYFCASSVAHAETQYFGPGTRLLVL.

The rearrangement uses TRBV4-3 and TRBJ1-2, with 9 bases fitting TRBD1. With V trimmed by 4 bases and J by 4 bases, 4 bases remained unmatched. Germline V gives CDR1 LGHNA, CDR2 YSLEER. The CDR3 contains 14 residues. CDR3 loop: CASSRTDRGYGYTF. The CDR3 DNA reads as TGCGCCAGCAGCCGTACGGACAGGGGCTATGGCTACACCTTC.